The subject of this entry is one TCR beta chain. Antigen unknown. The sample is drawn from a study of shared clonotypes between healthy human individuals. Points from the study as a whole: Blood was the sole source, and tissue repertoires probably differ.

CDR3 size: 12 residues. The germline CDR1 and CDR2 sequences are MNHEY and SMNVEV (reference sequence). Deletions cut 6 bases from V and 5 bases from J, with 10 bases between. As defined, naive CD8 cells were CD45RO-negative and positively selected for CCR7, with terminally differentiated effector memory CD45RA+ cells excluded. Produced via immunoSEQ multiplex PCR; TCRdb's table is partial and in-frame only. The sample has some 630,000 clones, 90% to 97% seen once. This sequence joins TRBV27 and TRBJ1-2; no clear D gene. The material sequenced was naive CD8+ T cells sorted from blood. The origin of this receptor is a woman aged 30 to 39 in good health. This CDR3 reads CASSRGSYGYTF. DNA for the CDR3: TGTGCCAGCAGCAGAGGGAGTTATGGCTACACCTTC.